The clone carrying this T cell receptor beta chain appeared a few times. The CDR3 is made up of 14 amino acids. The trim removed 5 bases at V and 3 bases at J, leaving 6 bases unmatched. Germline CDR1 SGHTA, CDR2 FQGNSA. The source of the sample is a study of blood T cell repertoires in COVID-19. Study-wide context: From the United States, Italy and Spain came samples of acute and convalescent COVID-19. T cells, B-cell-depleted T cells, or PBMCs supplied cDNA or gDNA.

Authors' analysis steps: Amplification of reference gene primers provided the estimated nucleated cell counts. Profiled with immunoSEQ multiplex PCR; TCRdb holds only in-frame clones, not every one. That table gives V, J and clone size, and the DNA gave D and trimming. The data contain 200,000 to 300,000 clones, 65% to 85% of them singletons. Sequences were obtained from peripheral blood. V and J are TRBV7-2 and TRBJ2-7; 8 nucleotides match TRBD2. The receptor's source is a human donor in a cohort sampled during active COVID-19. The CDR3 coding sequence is TGTGCCAGCAGCCGGACTAGCCCCAACTACGAGCAGTACTTC. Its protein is CASSRTSPNYEQYF.